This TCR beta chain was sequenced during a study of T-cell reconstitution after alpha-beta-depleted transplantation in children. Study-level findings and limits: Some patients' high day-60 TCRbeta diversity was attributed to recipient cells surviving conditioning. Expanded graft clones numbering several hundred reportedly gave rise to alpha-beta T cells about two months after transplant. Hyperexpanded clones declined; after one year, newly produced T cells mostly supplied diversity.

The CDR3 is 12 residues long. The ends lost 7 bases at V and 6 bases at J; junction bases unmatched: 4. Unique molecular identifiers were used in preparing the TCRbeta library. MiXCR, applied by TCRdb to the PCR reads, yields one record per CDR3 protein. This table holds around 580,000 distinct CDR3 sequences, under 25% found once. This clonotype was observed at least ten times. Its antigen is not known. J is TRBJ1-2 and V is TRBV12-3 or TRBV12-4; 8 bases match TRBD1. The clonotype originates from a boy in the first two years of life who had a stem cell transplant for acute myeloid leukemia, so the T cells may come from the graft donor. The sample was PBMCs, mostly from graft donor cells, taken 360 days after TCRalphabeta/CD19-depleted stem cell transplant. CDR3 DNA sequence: TGTGCCAGCACCCGGACAGGGCATGGCTACACCTTC. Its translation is CASTRTGHGYTF.